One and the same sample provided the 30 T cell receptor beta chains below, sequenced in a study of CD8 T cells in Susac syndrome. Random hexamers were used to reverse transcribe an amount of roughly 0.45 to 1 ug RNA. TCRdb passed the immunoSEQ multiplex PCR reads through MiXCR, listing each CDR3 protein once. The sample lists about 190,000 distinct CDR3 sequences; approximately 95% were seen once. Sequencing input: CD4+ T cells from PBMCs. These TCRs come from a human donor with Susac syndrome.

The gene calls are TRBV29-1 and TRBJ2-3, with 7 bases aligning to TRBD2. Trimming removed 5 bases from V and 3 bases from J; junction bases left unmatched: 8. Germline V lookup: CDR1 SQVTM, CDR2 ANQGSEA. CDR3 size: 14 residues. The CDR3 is CSVTPGGFTDTQYF. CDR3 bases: TGCAGCGTTACCCCGGGGGGATTTACAGATACGCAGTATTTT.

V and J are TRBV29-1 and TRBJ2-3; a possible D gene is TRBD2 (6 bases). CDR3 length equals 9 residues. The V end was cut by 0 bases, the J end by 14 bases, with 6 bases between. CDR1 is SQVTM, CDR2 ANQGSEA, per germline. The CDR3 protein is CSVEEGGYF. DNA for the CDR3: TGCAGCGTTGAAGAGGGGGGGTATTTT.

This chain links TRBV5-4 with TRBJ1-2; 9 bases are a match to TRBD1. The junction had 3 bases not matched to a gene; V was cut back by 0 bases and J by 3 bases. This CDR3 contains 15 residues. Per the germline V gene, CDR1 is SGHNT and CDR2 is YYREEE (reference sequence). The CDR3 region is CASSLGQGGHYGYTF. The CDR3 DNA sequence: TGTGCCAGCAGCTTGGGACAGGGGGGCCACTATGGCTACACCTTC.

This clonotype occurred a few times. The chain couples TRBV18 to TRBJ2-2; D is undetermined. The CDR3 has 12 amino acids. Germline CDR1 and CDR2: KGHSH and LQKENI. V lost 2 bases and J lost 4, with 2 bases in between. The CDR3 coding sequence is TGTGCCAGCTCACCAAGCACCGGGGAGCTGTTTTTT. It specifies CASSPSTGELFF.

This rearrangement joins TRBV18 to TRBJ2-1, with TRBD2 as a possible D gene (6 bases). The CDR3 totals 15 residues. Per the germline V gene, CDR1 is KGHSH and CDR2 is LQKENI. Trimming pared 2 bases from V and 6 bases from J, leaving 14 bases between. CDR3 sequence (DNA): TGTGCCAGCTCACCAGGGTTGGCGGGGTTCAATGAGCAGTTCTTC. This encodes CASSPGLAGFNEQFF.

The CDR3 sequence is CASSSYGNTEAFF. In DNA form, the CDR3 reads TGCGCCAGCAGCTCCTATGGTAACACTGAAGCTTTCTTT. The chain is built from TRBV5-1 and TRBJ1-1; D gene uncertain. Germline lookup yields CDR1 SGHRS and CDR2 YFSETQ. The CDR3 length is 13 residues. The V end was cut by 3 bases, the J end by 2 bases, with 8 bases between.

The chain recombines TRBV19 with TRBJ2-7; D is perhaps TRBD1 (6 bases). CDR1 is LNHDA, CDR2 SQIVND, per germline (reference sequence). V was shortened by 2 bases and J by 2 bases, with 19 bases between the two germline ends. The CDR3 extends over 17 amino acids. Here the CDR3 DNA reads TGTGCCAGTAGTATATTTTACGGGACAACTTCCCCCTACGAGCAGTACTTC. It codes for CASSIFYGTTSPYEQYF.

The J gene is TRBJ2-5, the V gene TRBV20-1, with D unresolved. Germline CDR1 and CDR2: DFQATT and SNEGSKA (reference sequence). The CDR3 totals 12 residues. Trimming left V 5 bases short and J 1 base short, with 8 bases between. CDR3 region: CSAGASQETQYF. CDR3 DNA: TGCAGTGCTGGAGCTAGCCAAGAGACCCAGTACTTC.

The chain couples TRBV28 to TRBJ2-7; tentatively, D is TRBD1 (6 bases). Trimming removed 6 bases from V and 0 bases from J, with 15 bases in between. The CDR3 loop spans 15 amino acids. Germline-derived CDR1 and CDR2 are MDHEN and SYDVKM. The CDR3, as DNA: TGTGCCAGCAGACCGTCCGGACAGACCTCCTACGAGCAGTACTTC. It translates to CASRPSGQTSYEQYF.

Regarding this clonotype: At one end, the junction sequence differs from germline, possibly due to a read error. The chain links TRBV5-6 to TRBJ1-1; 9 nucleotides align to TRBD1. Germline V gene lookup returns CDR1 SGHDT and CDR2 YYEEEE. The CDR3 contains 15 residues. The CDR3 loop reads CASSLAGTGNSEAFF. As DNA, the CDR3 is TGTGCCAGCAGCTTAGCCGGGACAGGGAACTCTGAAGCTTTCTTT.

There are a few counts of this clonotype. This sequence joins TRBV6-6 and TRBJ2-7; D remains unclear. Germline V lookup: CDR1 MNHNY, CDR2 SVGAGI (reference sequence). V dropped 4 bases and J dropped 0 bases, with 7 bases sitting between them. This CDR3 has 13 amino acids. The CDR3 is CASSSLRSYEQYF. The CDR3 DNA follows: TGTGCCAGCAGTTCCCTACGCTCCTACGAGCAGTACTTC.

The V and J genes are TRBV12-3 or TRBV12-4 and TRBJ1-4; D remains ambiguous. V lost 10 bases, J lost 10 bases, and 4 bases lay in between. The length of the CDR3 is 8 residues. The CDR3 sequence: CATGKLFF. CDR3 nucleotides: TGTGCCACCGGAAAACTGTTTTTT.

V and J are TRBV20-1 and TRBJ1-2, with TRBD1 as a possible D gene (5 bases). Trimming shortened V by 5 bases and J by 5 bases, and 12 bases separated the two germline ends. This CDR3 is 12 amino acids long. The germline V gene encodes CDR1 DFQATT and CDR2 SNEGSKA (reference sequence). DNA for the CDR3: TGCAGTGCTCGCACAACAGGTTATGGCTACACCTTC. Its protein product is CSARTTGYGYTF.

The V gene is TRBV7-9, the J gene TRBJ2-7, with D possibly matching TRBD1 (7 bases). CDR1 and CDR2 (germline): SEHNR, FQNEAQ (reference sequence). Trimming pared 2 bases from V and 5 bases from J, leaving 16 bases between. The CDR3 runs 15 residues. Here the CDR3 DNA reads TGTGCCAGCAGCTTAAGACAGGGAGGAGACCACGAGCAGTACTTC. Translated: CASSLRQGGDHEQYF. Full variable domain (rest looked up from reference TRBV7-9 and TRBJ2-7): DTGVSQNPRHKITKRGQNVTFRCDPISEHNRLYWYRQTLGQGPEFLTYFQNEAQLEKSRLLSDRFSAERPKGSFSTLEIQRTEQGDSAMYLCASSLRQGGDHEQYFGPGTRLTVT.

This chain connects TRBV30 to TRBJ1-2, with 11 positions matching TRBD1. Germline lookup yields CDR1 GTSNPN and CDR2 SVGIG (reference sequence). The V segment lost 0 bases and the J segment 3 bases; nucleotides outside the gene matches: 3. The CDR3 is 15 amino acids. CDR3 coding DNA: TGTGCCTGGAGTGTAAGGACAGGGGGCTACTATGGCTACACCTTC. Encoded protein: CAWSVRTGGYYGYTF.

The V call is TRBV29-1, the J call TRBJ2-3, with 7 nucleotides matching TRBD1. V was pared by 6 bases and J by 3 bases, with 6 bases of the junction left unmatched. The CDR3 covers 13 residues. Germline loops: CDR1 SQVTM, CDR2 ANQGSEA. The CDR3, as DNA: TGCAGCGTCGACAGGGATAAGACAGATACGCAGTATTTT. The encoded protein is CSVDRDKTDTQYF.

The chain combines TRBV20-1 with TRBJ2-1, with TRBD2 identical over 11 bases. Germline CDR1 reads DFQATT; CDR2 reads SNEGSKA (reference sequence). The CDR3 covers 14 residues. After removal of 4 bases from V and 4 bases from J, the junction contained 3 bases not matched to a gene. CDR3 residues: CSAISGGGYNEQFF. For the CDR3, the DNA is TGCAGTGCTATTAGCGGGGGGGGTTACAATGAGCAGTTCTTC.

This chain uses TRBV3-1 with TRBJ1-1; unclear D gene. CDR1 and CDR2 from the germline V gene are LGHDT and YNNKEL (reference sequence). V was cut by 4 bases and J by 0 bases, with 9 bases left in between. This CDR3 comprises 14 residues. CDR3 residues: CASSPSQVNTEAFF. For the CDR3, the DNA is TGTGCCAGCAGCCCTTCCCAGGTGAACACTGAAGCTTTCTTT.

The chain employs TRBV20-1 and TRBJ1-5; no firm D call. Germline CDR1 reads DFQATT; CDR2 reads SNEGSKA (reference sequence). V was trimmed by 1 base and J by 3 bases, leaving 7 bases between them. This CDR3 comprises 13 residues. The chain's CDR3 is CSARVQSNQPQHF. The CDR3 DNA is TGCAGTGCTAGAGTACAGTCCAATCAGCCCCAGCATTTT.

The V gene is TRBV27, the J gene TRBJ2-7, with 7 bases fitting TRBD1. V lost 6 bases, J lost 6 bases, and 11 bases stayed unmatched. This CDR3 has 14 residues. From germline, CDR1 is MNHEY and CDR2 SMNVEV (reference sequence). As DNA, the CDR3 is TGTGCCAGCAGCTCTACAGTGGGACAGATCGAGCAGTACTTC. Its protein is CASSSTVGQIEQYF.

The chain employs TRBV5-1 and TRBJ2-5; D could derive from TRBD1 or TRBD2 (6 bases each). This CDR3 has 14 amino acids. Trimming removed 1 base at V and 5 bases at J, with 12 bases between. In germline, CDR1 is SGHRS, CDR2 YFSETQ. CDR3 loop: CASSLSGGFETQYF. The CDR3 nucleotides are TGCGCCAGCAGCTTGTCCGGGGGCTTTGAGACCCAGTACTTC.

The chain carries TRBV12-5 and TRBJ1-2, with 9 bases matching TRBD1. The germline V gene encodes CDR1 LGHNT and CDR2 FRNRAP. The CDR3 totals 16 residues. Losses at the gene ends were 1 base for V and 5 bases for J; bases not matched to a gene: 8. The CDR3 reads CASGLASGQGTYGYTF. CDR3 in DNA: TGTGCTAGTGGTTTGGCATCAGGACAGGGGACATATGGCTACACCTTC.

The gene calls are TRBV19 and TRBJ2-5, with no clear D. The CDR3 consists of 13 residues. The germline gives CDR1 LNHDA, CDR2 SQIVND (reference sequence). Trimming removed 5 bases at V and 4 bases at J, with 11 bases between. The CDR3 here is CASSGEGRETQYF. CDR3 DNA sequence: TGTGCCAGTAGTGGAGAAGGGCGAGAGACCCAGTACTTC.

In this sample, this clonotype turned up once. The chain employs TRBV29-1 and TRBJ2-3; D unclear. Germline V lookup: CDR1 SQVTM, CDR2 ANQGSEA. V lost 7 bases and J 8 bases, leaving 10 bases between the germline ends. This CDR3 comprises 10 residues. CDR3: CSATVGTQYF. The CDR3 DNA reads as TGCAGCGCCACCGTAGGTACGCAGTATTTT.

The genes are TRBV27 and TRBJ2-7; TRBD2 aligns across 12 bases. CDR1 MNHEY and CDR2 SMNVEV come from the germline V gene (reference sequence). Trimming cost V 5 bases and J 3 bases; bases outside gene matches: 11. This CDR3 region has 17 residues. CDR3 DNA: TGTGCCAGCAGTCCAAGGACTAGCGGGATCCCTAACTACGAGCAGTACTTC. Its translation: CASSPRTSGIPNYEQYF.

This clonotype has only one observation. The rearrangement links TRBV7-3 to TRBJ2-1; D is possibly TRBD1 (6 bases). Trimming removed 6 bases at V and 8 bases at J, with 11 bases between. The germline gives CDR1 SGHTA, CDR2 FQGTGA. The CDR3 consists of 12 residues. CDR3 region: CASRTGGDEQFF. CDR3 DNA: TGTGCCAGCAGGACAGGAGGCGATGAGCAGTTCTTC.

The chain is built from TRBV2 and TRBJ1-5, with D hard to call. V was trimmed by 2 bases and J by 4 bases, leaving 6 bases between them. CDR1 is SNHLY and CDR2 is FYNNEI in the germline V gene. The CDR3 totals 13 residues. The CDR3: CASSESENQPQHF. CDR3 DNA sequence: TGTGCCAGCAGTGAAAGTGAAAATCAGCCCCAGCATTTT. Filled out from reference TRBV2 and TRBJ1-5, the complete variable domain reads EPEVTQTPSHQVTQMGQEVILRCVPISNHLYFYWYRQILGQKVEFLVSFYNNEISEKSEIFDDQFSVERPDGSNFTLKIRSTKLEDSAMYFCASSESENQPQHFGDGTRLSIL.

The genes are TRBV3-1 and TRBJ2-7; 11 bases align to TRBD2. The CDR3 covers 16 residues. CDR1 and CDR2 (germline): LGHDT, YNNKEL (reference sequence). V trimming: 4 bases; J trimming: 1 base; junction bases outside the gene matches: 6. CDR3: CASSPTRTSGSYEQYF. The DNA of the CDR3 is TGTGCCAGCAGCCCGACCAGGACTAGCGGGTCCTACGAGCAGTACTTC.

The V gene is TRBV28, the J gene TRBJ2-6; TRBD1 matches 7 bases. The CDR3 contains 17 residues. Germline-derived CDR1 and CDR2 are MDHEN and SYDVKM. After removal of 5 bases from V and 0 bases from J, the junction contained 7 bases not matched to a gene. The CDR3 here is CASSRQGPSSGANVLTF. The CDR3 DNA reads TGTGCCAGCAGTCGACAGGGCCCGAGCTCTGGGGCCAACGTCCTGACTTTC.

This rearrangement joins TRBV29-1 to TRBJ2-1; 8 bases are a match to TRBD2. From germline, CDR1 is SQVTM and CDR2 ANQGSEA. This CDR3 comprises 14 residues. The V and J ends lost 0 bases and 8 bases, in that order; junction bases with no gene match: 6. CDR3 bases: TGCAGCGTTGAAGATCACCGGGGGGGCTATGAGCAGTTCTTC. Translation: CSVEDHRGGYEQFF.